This T cell receptor beta chain is from a study of T cell responses to AZD1222 COVID-19 vaccine (dated by TCRdb to the early 2020s). A note on the overall study: A total of 233 trial participants underwent TCR sequencing, of whom about 200 had received two doses of AZD1222 and 26 had received two doses of the MenACWY control vaccine. Trial participants were enrolled by age into subgroups of 18-55, 56-69 and 70-plus years, and around 150, 28 and 57 TCR-sequenced participants, respectively, were included in these subgroups.

The CDR3 regions of human TCRbeta chains were analyzed by immunosequencing. From the authors' description of their analysis: Repertoire TCRs were matched against a reference library of SARS-CoV-2-specific TCRs generated with the MIRA antigen-specificity platform. Breadth was defined as the fraction of unique TCRs that were SARS-CoV-2-associated. Depth was defined as the fraction of total T cells that were SARS-CoV-2-associated. Each spike-specific TCR was assigned to its reactive spike region and to a CD4 or CD8 class using the MIRA data. Log10-transformed breadth and depth values were compared by one-way ANOVA with Sidak's multiple comparisons tests. In TCRdb, the immuneACCESS table is reduced to in-frame sequences with V and J assigned. These tables do not hold every clone; where another copy was compared, an unresolved V gene accounts for under half, and the others remain unexplained. V and J calls and clone size follow that table, whereas D and trimming were derived from the DNA. Counted in this sample were 75,000 to 80,000 clones; around 90% of them appeared once. Roughly 1.4% of the sample goes to the ten largest clones.

In regard to this clone: What antigen it recognizes has not been identified. Base qualities are not recorded, but no much larger clone differs from it by a single base.

The full study reports these points: Nearly half of unique spike-specific TCRs reportedly recognized epitopes outside regions mutated in the B.1.351 and B.1.1.7 variants. Because no samples from the day 14 peak response were available, repertoires could be characterized only after the peak T cell response. After two AZD1222 doses, spike-specific TCR breadth and depth were significantly higher than at day 0 and than in MenACWY recipients. The 56-69-year group was small, and its depth increase did not reach significance, likely because of low power. Most participants were white British and females outnumbered males, and the authors suggested that clonal diversity may have been underestimated. Only a handful of AZD1222 recipients were SARS-CoV-2 seropositive at baseline, limiting conclusions about previously exposed vaccinees. CD4 TCRs associated with the vaccine covered the entire spike protein, and the dominant responses were in regions 160-218 and 743-854.

The time point label on this specimen signifies: about 28 days (+/-7) after the second vaccine dose. Because spike-specific TCR depth and breadth did not differ between the two schedules, AZD1222 recipients who got a second dose at roughly 4 weeks were pooled with those who got a second dose at roughly 12 weeks. Samples from vaccinated people were obtained from the UK trials COV001 and COV002, which included a single-blind randomized controlled phase 2/3 trial of AZD1222 (ChAdOx1 nCoV-19) in healthy adults. For TCRbeta chain sequencing, PBMC samples from trial participants were taken at day 0 and at day 28 after the second dose. Via the germline V gene, CDR1 is MDHEN and CDR2 SYDVKM. Relative to germline, V is 2 bases shorter and J is 6 bases shorter, with 5 bases between their ends. Measured from the cysteine to the phenylalanine, the CDR3 is 12 residues long. The read is trimmed to its CDR3 DNA, 36 bases read in frame from base 1.

The starting material was peripheral blood, obtained 28 days after the second AZD1222 dose. The chain is made from TRBV28 and TRBJ1-5; a confident D gene designation cannot be given. This TCR derives from an adult who received the AZD1222 COVID-19 vaccine. The DNA is TGTGCCAGCAGTTTAGTGGTTCAGCCCCAGCATTTT. It specifies CASSLVVQPQHF.